One and the same sample provided the 5 T cell receptor beta chains below, sequenced in a study of T-cell memory formation after mild COVID-19. TCRdb re-called the 5' RACE reads through MiXCR, storing one row per CDR3 protein. The sample has about 190,000 distinct CDR3 sequences, about 18% seen once. The sample was PBMCs or a T cell subset sorted from them (not recorded which). Source of these receptors: an adult woman who had mild COVID-19 (a few samples of this study predate the infection). Cell type and time point are not known.

The chain recombines TRBV15 with TRBJ2-4; D uncertain. The CDR3 has 16 residues. The ends were cut back, 1 base at V and 0 bases at J, with 10 bases in the middle. The germline V gene encodes CDR1 LNHNV and CDR2 YYDKDF (reference sequence). The CDR3 protein is CATSRVGGSAKNIQYF. As DNA, the CDR3 is TGTGCCACCAGCAGAGTTGGTGGGTCAGCCAAAAACATTCAGTACTTC. The full variable domain, in which reference TRBV15 and TRBJ2-4 provide the parts outside the CDR3, is DAMVIQNPRYQVTQFGKPVTLSCSQTLNHNVMYWYQQKSSQAPKLLFHYYDKDFNNEADTPDNFQSRRPNTSFCFLDIRSPGLGDTAMYLCATSRVGGSAKNIQYFGAGTRLSVL.

V usage is TRBV12-3 or TRBV12-4 and J usage is TRBJ2-7; 9 bases align to TRBD1. The CDR3 contains 15 residues. Trimming cost V 3 bases and J 3 bases; bases outside gene matches: 6. CDR3 coding DNA: TGTGCCAGCAGTTTGGGGACAGGGAGCCACTACGAGCAGTACTTC. This sequence encodes CASSLGTGSHYEQYF.

V usage is TRBV7-8 and J usage is TRBJ1-1; the match to TRBD1 covers 9 bases. The CDR3 is 18 residues long. J was trimmed by 2 bases and V by 2 bases; bases with no gene match: 12. Looked up from germline, CDR1 is SGHVS and CDR2 is FQNEAQ. The CDR3 sequence is CASSLLRLRQGGNTEAFF. In nucleotides, the CDR3 is TGTGCCAGCAGCTTACTACGTTTACGACAGGGGGGAAACACTGAAGCTTTCTTT.

This clonotype showed up many times. This chain connects TRBV6-5 to TRBJ2-3; no definite D call. The V end lost 6 bases, the J end lost 6 bases, and 13 bases lay between the germline ends. CDR3 length: 13 residues. Germline V gene data show CDR1 as MNHEY and CDR2 as SVGAGI. For the CDR3, the DNA is TGTGCCAGCAGGGATCTGGTTGCGGATACGCAGTATTTT. Its translation: CASRDLVADTQYF.

The chain combines TRBV18 with TRBJ2-7; D possibly corresponds to TRBD1 (5 bases). The CDR3 length is 15 residues. Germline CDR1 and CDR2: KGHSH and LQKENI. V gave up 2 bases and J gave up 0 bases, with 11 bases separating them. The CDR3 region has the DNA TGTGCCAGCTCACCATCCGCAGGGTCCTCCTACGAGCAGTACTTC. It specifies CASSPSAGSSYEQYF.